Listed here are 5 T cell receptor beta chains from one sample, sequenced in a study of vaccination and CD4 T cells after COVID-19. Their target antigens are unknown. Treatment meaning: roughly 11-day PBMC culture with coronavirus spike peptide pools or control peptides (ViraFEST assay). Sequencing of the DNA from cultured CD4+ T cells was carried out with the Oncomine TCR Beta short-read assay. TCRdb re-called the PCR reads through MiXCR, storing one row per CDR3 protein. This table holds tens of thousands of distinct CDR3 sequences, about 48% found once. Sequenced sample: CD4+ T cells from blood, cultured in vitro. The receptor source for this set is a human donor who had recovered from COVID-19.

The V and J genes are TRBV24-1 and TRBJ2-3; D remains ambiguous. The V end lost 0 bases, the J end lost 1 base, and 7 bases lay between the germline ends. Germline V gives CDR1 KGHDR, CDR2 SFDVKD. This CDR3 comprises 15 residues. This CDR3 is CATSDLGGGTDTQYF. The CDR3 DNA sequence: TGTGCCACCAGTGATTTGGGTGGCGGCACAGATACGCAGTATTTT.

The rearrangement links TRBV6-1 to TRBJ2-2; D not certain. Germline CDR1 and CDR2: MNHNS and SASEGT. Between the trimmed V and J ends, which lost 7 bases and 6 bases, there was a span of 15 bases. The CDR3 runs to 14 residues. The CDR3 DNA reads as TGTGCCAGCACTTCAGCTGGGGTTGCCGGGGAGCTGTTTTTT. Amino acid sequence: CASTSAGVAGELFF.

This chain links TRBV7-3 with TRBJ2-1, with D tentatively TRBD2 (6 bases). Between the trimmed V and J ends, which lost 4 bases and 4 bases, there was a span of 14 bases. CDR3 length: 15 amino acids. Per the germline V gene, CDR1 is SGHTA and CDR2 is FQGTGA. The DNA of the CDR3 is TGTGCCAGCAGCTCAGTAGCGGTCCCTTACAATGAGCAGTTCTTC. Protein sequence: CASSSVAVPYNEQFF.

The chain links TRBV12-3 or TRBV12-4 to TRBJ2-3; 12 bases agree with TRBD1. This CDR3 is 16 amino acids long. V dropped 5 bases and J dropped 4; count of bases not matched to a gene: 7. Written as DNA, the CDR3 is TGTGCCAGCAGTCTCCCGGGACAGGGGGCCGCAGATACGCAGTATTTT. It yields the protein CASSLPGQGAADTQYF.

The chain uses TRBV6-1 and TRBJ1-1; D is undetermined. CDR1 is MNHNS, CDR2 SASEGT, per germline. The CDR3 covers 15 residues. The V and J ends lost 6 bases and 4 bases respectively, with 18 bases between them. This chain's CDR3 is CASRPWEEGSTEAFF. The CDR3 DNA follows: TGTGCCAGCAGACCATGGGAGGAGGGATCCACTGAAGCTTTCTTT.